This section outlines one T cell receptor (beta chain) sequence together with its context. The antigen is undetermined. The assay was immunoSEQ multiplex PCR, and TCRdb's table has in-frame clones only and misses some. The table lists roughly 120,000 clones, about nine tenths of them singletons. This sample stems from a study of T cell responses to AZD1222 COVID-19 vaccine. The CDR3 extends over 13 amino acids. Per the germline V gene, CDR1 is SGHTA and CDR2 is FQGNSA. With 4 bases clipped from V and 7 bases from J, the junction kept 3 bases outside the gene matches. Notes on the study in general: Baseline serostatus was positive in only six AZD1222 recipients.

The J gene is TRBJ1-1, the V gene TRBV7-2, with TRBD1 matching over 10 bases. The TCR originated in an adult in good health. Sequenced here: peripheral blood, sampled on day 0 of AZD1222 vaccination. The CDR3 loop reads CASSSRDRGEAFF. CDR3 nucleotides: TGTGCCAGCAGCTCAAGGGACAGGGGTGAAGCTTTCTTT. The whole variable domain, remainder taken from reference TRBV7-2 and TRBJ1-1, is GAGVSQSPSNKVTEKGKDVELRCDPISGHTALYWYRQSLGQGLEFLIYFQGNSAPDKSGLPSDRFSAERTGGSVSTLTIQRTQQEDSAVYLCASSSRDRGEAFFGQGTRLTVV.